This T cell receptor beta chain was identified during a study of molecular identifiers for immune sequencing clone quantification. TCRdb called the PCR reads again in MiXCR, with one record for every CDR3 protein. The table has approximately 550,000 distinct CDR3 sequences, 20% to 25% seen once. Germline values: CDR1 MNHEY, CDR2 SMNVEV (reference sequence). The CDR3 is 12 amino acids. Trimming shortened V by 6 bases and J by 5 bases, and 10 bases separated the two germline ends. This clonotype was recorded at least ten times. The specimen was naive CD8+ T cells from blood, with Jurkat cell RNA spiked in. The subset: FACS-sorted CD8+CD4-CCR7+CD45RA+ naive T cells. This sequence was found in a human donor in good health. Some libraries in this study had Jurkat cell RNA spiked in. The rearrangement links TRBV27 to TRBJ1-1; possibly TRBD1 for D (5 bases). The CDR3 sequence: CASRGGGTEAFF. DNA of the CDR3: TGTGCCAGCAGGGGTGGGGGGACTGAAGCTTTCTTT.